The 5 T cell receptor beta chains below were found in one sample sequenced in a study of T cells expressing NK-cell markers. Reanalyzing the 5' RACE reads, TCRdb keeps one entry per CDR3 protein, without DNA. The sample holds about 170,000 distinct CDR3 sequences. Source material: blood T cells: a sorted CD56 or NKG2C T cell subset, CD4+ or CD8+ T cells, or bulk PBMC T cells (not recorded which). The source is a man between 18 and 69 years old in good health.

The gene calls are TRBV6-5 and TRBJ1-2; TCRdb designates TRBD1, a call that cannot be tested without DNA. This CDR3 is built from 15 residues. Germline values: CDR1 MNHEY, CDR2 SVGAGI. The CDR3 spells CASGSTEGLNYGYTF.

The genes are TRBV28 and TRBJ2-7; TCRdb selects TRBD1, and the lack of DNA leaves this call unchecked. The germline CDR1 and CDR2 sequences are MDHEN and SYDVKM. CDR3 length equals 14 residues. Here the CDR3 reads CASSLRGRDHEQYF.

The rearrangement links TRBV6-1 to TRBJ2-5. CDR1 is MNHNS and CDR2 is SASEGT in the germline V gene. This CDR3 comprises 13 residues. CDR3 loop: CASSDGNQETQYF.

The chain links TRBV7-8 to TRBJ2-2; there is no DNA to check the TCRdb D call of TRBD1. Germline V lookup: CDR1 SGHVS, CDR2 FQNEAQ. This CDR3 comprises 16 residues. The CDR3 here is CASSHFLGQIYGELFF. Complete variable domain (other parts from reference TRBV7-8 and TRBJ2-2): GAGVSQSPRYKVAKRGQDVALRCDPISGHVSLFWYQQALGQGPEFLTYFQNEAQLDKSGLPSDRFFAERPEGSVSTLKIQRTQQEDSAVYLCASSHFLGQIYGELFFGEGSRLTVL.

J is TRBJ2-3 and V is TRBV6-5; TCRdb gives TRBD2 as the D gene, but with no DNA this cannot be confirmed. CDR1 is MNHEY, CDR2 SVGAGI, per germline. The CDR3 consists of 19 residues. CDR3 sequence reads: CASSYLTSGQTSSTDTQYF.